This T cell receptor (beta chain) was sequenced in a study of beta chain bispecific antibodies for T cell cancers (dated by TCRdb to the early 2020s). For context, the study as a whole: After T cells from healthy donors were cocultured with bispecific antibodies and T cell leukemia lines, the researchers used TRBV sequencing of the cells that survived to measure how much each TRBV family was depleted. Surface TRBV12 (TRBV12-3) was expressed on Jurkat cells, and surface TRBV5-5 was expressed on HPB-ALL cells. Summary of the overall study and its limitations: Each sequenced sample mixed leukemia cell line cells with normal T cells, and most targeted TRBV signal came from the leukemia cells rather than normal T cells. Cross-reactivity of the anti-TRBV5-5 antibody with TRBV5-6 was attributed to high sequence similarity between the two genes.

T cells were expanded from blood mononuclear cells with anti-CD3 antibody OKT3 or CD3/CD28 Dynabeads for approximately 3 days. The culture conditions for expanded T cells were RPMI 1640 plus 10% fetal bovine serum, recombinant human IL-2 (approximately 99 IU/ml) and IL-7 (5 ng/ml). For cocultures, about 5 x 10^4 normal T cells were combined with about 5 x 10^4 target cells and bispecific antibody in approximately 110 ul and incubated for approximately 15 hours at 37 degrees C. Each bispecific antibody consisted of two single-chain variable fragments expressed in a single-chain diabody format with a His tag. The effector T cells were obtained from healthy human donors, with peripheral blood mononuclear cells isolated from leukapheresis samples by Ficoll density gradient centrifugation. This clonotype was picked up many times. Its cognate antigen has yet to be identified. Per-base qualities were not stored, and no clone one base away is much larger.

The V and J ends are trimmed by 3 bases and 6 bases, leaving 11 bases between them. From its cysteine to its phenylalanine, the CDR3 spans 13 amino acids. The DNA shown is the 39-base CDR3, in frame from base 1. As encoded in the germline V gene (reference sequence), CDR1 is LNHDA while CDR2 is SQIVND. Libraries incorporated unique molecular identifier barcodes, which were used to quantify clonotypes. Qiagen AllPrep DNA/RNA Micro kits were used to isolate total RNA, and an Agilent TapeStation was used to check RNA quality. TCR beta libraries were built by 5' RACE: cDNA synthesis followed by two PCR steps using TCR beta constant-region gene-specific primers. Sequencing of the TCR beta libraries was done on an Illumina MiSeq platform. As for the original processing: Reads were processed with MIGEC, MiXCR and VDJtools. Clonotype frequency was calculated as the fraction of unique molecular identifiers assigned to a given clonotype among all unique molecular identifiers in the sample. Any TRBV gene that IMGT lists as a pseudogene or open reading frame, and is therefore nonfunctional, such as TRBV1, TRBV12-1 and TRBV21, was left out. TCRdb reanalyzed the raw reads on its own, using fastp at Q25 for trimming and MiXCR for clone calling, and kept in-frame beta chains. Each entry is one CDR3 protein sequence, shown with its most common DNA and genes. Here the V and J calls rest on TCRdb's processing, not on the authors' analysis. The sample table records about 15,000 distinct CDR3 sequences; 2.1% of these occur just once. 6.9% of the sample comes from the top ten.

The sequence is built from TRBV19 and TRBJ1-2; D gene: possibly TRBD1, on 5 matching bases. The sequenced sample was healthy donor T cells cultured with leukemia cells. This TCR was sampled from a human donor in good health. Some clones in this sample may be carry-over from other donors' samples. The CDR3 protein: CASSIARVDGYTF. The nucleotide sequence is TGTGCCAGTAGTATCGCCAGGGTCGATGGCTACACCTTC.